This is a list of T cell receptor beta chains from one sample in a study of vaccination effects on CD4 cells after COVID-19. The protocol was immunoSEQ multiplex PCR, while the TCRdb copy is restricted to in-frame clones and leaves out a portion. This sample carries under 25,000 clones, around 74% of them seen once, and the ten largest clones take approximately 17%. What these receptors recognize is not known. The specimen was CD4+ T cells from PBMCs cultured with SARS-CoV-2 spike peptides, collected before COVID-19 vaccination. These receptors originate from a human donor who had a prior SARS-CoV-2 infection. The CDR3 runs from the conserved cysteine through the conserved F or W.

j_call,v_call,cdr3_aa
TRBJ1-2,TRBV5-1,CASSLDRGLVYTF
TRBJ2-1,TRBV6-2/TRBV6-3,CASSHRGQREFYNEQFF
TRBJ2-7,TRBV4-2,CASSQMGTGGSYEQYF
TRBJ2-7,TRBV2,CASSDRDRGDEQYF
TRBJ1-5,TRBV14,CASSQSAGNQPQHF
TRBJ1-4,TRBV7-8,CASSSGTGRAGTNEKLFF
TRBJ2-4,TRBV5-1,CASTYGGWAKNIQYF
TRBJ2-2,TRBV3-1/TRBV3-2,CASSLPGTANTGELFF
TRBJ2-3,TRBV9,CASTGTGGRTDTQYF
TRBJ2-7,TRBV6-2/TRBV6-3,CASSKTNSGRASLYPEQYF
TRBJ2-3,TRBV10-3,CAISPGATTDTQYF
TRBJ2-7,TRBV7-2,CASSLSTGGNYEQYF
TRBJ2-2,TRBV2,CASSDDWGTGELFF
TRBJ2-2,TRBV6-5,CASSSIGGYAGELFF
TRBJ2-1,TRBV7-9,CASSLGGKSAEQFF
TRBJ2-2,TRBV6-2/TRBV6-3,CASSHPGLGLALPEELFF
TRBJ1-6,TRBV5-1,CASSLDRINSPLHF
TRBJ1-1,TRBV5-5,CASSLGAVAHPDTEAFF
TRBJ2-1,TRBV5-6,CASSSIAGGPFDEQFF
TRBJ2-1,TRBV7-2,CASTYGQVSYNEQFF
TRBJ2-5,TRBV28,CASRGWGTQYF
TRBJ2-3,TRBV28,CASSRDSLTDTQYF
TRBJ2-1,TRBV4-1,CASSQVTSGNEQFF
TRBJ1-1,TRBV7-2,CASSLVQGAKEAFF
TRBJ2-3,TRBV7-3,CASSWEPGTQYF
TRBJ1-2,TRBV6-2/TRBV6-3,CASSQGWGGYGYTF
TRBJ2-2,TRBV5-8,CASSRTGLYTGELFF
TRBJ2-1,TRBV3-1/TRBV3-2,CASSRRLGGSYNEQFF
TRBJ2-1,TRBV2,CASSKDERGTRHNEQFF
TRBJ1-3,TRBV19,CASSFPRSSGNTIYF
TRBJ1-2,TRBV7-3,CASSLIVQGAPTNYGYTF
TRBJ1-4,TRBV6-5,CASRIQPGSEKLFF
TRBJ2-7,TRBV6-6,CASSQSRPGTSYEQYF
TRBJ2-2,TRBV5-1,CASRTGVNTGELFF
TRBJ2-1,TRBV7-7,CASSPTPGQGNGEQFF
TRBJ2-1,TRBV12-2,CARWGPPYNEQFF
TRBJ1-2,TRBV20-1,CSASGQGHLGGYTF
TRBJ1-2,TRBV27,CASSSRGAIGYTF
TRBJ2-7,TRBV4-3,CASSQDSGVRYEQYF
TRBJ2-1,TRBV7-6,CASSLEFSGTWEQFF
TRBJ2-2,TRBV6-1,CASSEYGGGGTGELFF
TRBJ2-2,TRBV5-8,CASSIGQGATGELFF
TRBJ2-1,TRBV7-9,CASSQLDNEQFF
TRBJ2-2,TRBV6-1,CASRPGTGVTGELFF
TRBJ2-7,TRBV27,CASSFQSRRGLIYEQYF
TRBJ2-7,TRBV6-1,CASSEMQASYEQYF
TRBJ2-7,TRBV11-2,CASSPPDGLARSYEQYF
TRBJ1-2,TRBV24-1,CATSDETGHGYTF
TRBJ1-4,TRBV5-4,CASSFDRGEKLFF